This record covers a single T cell receptor beta chain. Antigen specificity is unknown. These data come from a study of neoadjuvant anti-PD-1 for oral cavity cancer. Study results and limitations: After neoadjuvant nivolumab, PBMC T cell clonality was significantly higher in non-responders than responders.

Clones were sequenced by immunoSEQ multiplex PCR, and TCRdb holds only the in-frame ones, with some missing. The repertoire has 33,000 or so clones, 70% to 80% of them found once; the top ten carry nearly 3.5%. Time point indicated: after neoadjuvant nivolumab, at surgical resection. This specimen was PBMCs, taken after nivolumab (anti-PD-1) treatment. This sequence was found in a person between 40 and 80 years old with oral cavity squamous cell carcinoma.

The CDR3 loop reads CASTGSQVAGYTF. CDR3 coding DNA: TGTGCCAGCACAGGCAGCCAGGTAGCGGGCTACACCTTC. The chain links TRBV2 to TRBJ1-2; the D is unclear. This CDR3 has 13 amino acids. The V gene lost 7 bases and the J gene lost 8 bases, with 17 bases spanning the gap. Germline loops: CDR1 SNHLY, CDR2 FYNNEI.